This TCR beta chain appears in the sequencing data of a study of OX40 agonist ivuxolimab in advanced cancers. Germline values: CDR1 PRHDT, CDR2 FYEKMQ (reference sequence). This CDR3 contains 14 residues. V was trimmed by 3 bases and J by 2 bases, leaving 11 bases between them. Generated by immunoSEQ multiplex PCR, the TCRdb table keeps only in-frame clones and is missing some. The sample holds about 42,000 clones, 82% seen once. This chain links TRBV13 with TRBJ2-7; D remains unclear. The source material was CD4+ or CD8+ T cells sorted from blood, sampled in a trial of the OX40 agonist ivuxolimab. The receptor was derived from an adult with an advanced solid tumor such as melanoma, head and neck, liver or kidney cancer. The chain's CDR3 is CASSLEGITYEQYF. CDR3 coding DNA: TGTGCCAGCAGCTTGGAAGGCATCACCTACGAGCAGTACTTC.